This TCR beta chain was sequenced for a study of chemoradiotherapy in HPV16-positive cancers. About the research overall: A couple of HPV16-positive patients' cells yielded candidate HPV-specific clones and common motifs. The study, taken as a whole, reports: During treatment, candidate HPV-specific clones and E7-related motifs expanded in tumor. The functional HPV-specific definition rests on just a couple of HPV16-positive patients. Better recurrence-free survival went with HPV-responsive T-cell expansion in HPV16-positive patients.

Sequencing used immunoSEQ multiplex PCR; TCRdb keeps in-frame clones, though not all of them. This sample carries about 29,000 clones, roughly 93% of them seen once, and the ten largest clones take 15% to 20%. This clone was detected only once. Antigen unknown. The CDR3 extends over 14 amino acids. The germline gives CDR1 SGDLS, CDR2 YYNGEE. Trimming shortened V by 0 bases and J by 1 base, and 5 bases separated the two germline ends. The sample was blood, taken from a patient who underwent chemoradiotherapy. V gene TRBV9 combines with J gene TRBJ1-3, with D hard to call. The TCR sequence derives from a human donor with HPV-associated anogenital cancer. The CDR3: CASSVAYSGNTIYF. The CDR3 DNA reads as TGTGCCAGCAGCGTAGCCTATTCTGGAAACACCATATATTTT.